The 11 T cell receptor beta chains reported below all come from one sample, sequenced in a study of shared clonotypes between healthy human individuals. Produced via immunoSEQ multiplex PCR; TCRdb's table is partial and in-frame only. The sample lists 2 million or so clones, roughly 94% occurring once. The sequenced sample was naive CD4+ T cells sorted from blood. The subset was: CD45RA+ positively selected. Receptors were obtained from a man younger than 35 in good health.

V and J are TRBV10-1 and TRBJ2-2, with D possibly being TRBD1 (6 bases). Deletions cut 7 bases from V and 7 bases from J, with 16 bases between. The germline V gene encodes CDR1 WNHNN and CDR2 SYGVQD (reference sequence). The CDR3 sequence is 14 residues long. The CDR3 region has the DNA TGCGCCAGCACTGGACTTGGGGACATCGGGGAGCTGTTTTTT. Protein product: CASTGLGDIGELFF.

CDR3 in DNA: TGTGCCAGCAGCATCCTAGCGGGGGCCGGCGACAATGAGCAGTTCTTC. As protein: CASSILAGAGDNEQFF. The chain combines TRBV7-9 with TRBJ2-1; 10 bases map to TRBD2. Germline CDR1 SEHNR, CDR2 FQNEAQ (reference sequence). The CDR3 length is 16 residues. V trimming: 5 bases; J trimming: 5 bases; junction bases outside the gene matches: 9.

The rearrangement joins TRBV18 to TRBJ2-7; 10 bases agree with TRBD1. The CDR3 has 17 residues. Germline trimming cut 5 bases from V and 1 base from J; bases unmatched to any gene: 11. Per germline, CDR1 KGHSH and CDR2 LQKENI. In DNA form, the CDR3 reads TGTGCCAGCTCAGGAAGGGCGTCGGGACAGGGGTCCTACGAGCAGTACTTC. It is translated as CASSGRASGQGSYEQYF.

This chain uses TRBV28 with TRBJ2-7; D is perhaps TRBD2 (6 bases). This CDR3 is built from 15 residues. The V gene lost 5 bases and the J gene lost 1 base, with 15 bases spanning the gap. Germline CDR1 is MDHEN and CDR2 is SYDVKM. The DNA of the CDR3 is TGTGCCAGCAGTCCGCGGGGACGCAAATCCTACGAGCAGTACTTC. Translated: CASSPRGRKSYEQYF.

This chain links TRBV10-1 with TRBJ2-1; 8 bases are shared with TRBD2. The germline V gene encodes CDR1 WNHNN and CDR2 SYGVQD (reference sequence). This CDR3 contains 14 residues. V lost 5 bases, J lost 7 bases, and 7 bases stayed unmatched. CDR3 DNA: TGCGCCAGCAGTACTGGGGTAGCGGGAAATGAGCAGTTCTTC. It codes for CASSTGVAGNEQFF.

This CDR3 reads CASSNGIQGPNQPQHF. The CDR3 nucleotides read TGTGCCAGTAGTAATGGTATTCAGGGACCCAATCAGCCCCAGCATTTT. The chain uses TRBV19 and TRBJ1-5; a possible D gene is TRBD1 (5 bases). Trimming left V 4 bases short and J 3 bases short, with 16 bases between. Germline V gene lookup returns CDR1 LNHDA and CDR2 SQIVND (reference sequence). The CDR3 is made up of 16 amino acids. The variable domain in full, with the rest retrieved from reference TRBV19 and TRBJ1-5, is DGGITQSPKYLFRKEGQNVTLSCEQNLNHDAMYWYRQDPGQGLRLIYYSQIVNDFQKGDIAEGYSVSREKKESFPLTVTSAQKNPTAFYLCASSNGIQGPNQPQHFGDGTRLSIL.

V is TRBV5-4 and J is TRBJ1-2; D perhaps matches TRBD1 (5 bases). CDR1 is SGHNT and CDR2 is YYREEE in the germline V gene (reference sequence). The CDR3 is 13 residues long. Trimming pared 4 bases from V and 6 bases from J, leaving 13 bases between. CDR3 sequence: CASSHGTSNGYTF. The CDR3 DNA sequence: TGTGCCAGCAGCCACGGGACTTCGAATGGCTACACCTTC.

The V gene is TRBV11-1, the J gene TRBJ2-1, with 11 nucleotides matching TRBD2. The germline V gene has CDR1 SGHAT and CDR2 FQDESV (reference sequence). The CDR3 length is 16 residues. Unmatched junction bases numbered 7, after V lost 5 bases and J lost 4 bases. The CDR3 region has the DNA TGTGCCAGCAGCCCGCCGGGACTAGCGGTTTACAATGAGCAGTTCTTC. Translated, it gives CASSPPGLAVYNEQFF.

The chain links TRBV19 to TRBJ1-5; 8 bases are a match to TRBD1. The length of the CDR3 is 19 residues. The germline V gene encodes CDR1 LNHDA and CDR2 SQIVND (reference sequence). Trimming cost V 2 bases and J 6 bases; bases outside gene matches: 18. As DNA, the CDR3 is TGTGCCAGTAGTATAAACCAAATTCCCGGGACAGGTATGGGTCAGCCCCAGCATTTT. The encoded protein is CASSINQIPGTGMGQPQHF.

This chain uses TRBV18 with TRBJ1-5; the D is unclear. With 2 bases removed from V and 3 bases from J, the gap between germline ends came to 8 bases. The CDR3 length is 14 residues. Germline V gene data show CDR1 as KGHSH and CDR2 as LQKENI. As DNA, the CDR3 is TGTGCCAGCTCACCAGTGGAGGACAATCAGCCCCAGCATTTT. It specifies CASSPVEDNQPQHF.

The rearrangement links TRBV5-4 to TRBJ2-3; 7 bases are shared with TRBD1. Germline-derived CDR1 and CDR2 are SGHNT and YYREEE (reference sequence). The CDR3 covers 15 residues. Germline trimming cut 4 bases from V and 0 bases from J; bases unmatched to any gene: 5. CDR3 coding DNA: TGTGCCAGCAGCCCGGACAGGACTAGCACAGATACGCAGTATTTT. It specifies CASSPDRTSTDTQYF. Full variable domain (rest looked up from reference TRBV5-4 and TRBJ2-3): ETGVTQSPTHLIKTRGQQVTLRCSSQSGHNTVSWYQQALGQGPQFIFQYYREEENGRGNFPPRFSGLQFPNYSSELNVNALELDDSALYLCASSPDRTSTDTQYFGPGTRLTVL.